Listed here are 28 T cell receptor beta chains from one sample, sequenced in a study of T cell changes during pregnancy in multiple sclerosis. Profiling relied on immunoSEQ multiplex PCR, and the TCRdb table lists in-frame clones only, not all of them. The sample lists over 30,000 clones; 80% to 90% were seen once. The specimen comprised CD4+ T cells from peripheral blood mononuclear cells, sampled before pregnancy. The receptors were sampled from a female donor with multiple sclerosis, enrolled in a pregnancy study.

The CDR3 DNA reads as TGTGCCAGCAGCCACCCGCAGGACATAGACGAGCAGTACTTC. Translation gives CASSHPQDIDEQYF. This rearrangement joins TRBV7-9 to TRBJ2-7, with a tentative D call TRBD1 (5 bases). Germline V CDR1 and CDR2: SEHNR, FQNEAQ (reference sequence). The CDR3 consists of 14 residues. With 5 bases removed from V and 5 bases from J, the gap between germline ends came to 16 bases.

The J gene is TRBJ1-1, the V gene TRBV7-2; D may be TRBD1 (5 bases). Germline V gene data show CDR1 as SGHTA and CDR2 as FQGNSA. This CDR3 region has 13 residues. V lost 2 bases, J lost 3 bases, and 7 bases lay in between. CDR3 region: CASSLQGHTEAFF. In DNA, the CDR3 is TGTGCCAGCAGCTTACAGGGCCACACTGAAGCTTTCTTT.

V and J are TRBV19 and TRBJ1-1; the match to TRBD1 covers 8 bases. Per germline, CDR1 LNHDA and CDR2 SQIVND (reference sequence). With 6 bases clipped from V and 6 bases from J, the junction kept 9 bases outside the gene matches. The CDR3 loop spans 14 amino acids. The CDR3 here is CASSPRQGRAEAFF. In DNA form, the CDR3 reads TGTGCCAGTAGCCCCAGACAGGGGAGGGCTGAAGCTTTCTTT.

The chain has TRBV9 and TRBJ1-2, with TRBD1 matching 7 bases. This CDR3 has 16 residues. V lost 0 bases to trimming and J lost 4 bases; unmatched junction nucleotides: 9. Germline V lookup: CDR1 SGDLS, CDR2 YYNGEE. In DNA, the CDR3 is TGTGCCAGCAGCGTAGCTTCTTCGGGGACAGTCTATGGCTACACCTTC. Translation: CASSVASSGTVYGYTF.

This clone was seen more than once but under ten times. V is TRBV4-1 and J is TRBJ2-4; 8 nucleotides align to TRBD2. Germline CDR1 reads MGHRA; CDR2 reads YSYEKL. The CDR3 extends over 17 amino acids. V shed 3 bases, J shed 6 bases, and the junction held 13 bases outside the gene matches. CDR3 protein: CASSQPGVAGPLNIQYF. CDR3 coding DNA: TGCGCCAGCAGCCAGCCCGGGGTAGCGGGGCCCTTAAACATTCAGTACTTC.

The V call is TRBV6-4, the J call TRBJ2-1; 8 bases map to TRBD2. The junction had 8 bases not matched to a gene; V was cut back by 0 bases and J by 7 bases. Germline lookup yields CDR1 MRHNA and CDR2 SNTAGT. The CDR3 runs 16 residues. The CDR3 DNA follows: TGTGCCAGCAGTGACTCGGGTTGGGCTAGCGGGAATGAGCAGTTCTTC. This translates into CASSDSGWASGNEQFF.

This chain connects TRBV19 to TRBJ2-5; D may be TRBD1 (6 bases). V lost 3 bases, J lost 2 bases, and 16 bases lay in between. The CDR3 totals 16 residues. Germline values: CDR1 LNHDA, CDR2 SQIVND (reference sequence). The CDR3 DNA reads TGTGCCAGTAGTATCATCTCTGGACAGACTCAAGAGACCCAGTACTTC. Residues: CASSIISGQTQETQYF.

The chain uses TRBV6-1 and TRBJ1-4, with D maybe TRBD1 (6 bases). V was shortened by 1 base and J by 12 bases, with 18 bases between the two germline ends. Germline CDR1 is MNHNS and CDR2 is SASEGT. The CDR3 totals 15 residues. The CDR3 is CASSEVWVGGGELFF. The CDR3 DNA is TGTGCCAGCAGTGAAGTATGGGTAGGCGGGGGCGAACTGTTTTTT.

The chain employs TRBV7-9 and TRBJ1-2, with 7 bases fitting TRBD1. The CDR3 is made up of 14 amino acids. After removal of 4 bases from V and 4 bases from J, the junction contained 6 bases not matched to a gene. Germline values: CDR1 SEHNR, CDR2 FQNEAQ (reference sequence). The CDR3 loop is CASSSETGIYGYTF. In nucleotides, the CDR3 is TGTGCCAGCAGCTCAGAGACAGGGATCTATGGCTACACCTTC.

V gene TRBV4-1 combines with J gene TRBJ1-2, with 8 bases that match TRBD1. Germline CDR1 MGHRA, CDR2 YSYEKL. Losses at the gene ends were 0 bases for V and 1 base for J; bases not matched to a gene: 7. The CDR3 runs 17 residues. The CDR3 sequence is CASSQEHGQGINYGYTF. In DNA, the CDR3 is TGCGCCAGCAGCCAAGAACACGGACAGGGTATTAACTATGGCTACACCTTC.

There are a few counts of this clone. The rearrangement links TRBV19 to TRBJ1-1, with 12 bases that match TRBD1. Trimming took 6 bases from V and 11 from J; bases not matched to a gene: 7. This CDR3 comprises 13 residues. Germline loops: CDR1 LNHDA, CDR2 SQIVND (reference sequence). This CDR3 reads CASRAGTGGKAFF. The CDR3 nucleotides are TGTGCCAGTAGAGCCGGGACAGGGGGCAAGGCTTTCTTT.

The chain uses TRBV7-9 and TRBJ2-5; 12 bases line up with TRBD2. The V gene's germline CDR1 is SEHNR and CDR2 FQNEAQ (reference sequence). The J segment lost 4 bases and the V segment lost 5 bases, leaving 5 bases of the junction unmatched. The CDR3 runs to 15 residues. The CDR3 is CASSPLLAGGETQYF. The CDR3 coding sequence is TGTGCCAGCAGCCCGTTACTAGCGGGAGGAGAGACCCAGTACTTC.

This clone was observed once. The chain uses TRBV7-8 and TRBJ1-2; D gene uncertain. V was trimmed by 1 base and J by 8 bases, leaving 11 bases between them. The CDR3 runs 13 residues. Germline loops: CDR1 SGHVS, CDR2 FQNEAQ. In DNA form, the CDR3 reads TGTGCCAGCAGCTTAGTACGGGCGGGGGGCTACACCTTC. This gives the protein CASSLVRAGGYTF.

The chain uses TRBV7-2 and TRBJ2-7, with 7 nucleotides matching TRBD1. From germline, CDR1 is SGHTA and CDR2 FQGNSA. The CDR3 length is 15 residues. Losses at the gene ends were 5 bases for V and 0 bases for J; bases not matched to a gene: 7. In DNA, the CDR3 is TGTGCCAGCAGCCTACGACAGGGTAGCTCCTACGAGCAGTACTTC. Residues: CASSLRQGSSYEQYF.

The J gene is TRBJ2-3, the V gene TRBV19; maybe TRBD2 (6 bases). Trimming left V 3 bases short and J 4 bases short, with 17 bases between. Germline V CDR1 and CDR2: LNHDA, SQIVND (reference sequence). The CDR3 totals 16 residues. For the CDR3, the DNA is TGTGCCAGTAGTATGGGCAACGGGAGAGAGTCAGATACGCAGTATTTT. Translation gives CASSMGNGRESDTQYF.

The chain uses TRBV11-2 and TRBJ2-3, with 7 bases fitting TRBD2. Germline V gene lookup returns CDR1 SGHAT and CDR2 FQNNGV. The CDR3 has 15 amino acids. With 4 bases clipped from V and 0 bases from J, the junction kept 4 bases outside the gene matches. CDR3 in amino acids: CASSWSGTSTDTQYF. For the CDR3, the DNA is TGTGCCAGCAGCTGGAGCGGGACTAGCACAGATACGCAGTATTTT.

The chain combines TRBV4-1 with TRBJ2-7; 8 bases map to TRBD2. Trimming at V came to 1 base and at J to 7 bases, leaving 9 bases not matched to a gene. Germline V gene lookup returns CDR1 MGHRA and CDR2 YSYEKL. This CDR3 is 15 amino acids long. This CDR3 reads CASSQVSIGREEQYF. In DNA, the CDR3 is TGCGCCAGCAGCCAAGTGAGCATCGGGAGGGAAGAGCAGTACTTC.

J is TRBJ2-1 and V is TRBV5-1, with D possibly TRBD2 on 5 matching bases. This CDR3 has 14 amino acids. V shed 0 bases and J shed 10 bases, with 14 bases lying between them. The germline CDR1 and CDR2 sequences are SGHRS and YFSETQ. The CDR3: CASSLGGSVNEQFF. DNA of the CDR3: TGCGCCAGCAGCTTGGGAGGTAGCGTAAACGAGCAGTTCTTC.

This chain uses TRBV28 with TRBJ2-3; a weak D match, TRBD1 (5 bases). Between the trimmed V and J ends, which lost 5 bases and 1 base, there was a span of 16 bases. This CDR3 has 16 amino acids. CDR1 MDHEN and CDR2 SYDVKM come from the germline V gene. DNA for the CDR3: TGTGCCAGCAGTCTCAAGTCGACAGTTCGCACAGATACGCAGTATTTT. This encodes CASSLKSTVRTDTQYF.

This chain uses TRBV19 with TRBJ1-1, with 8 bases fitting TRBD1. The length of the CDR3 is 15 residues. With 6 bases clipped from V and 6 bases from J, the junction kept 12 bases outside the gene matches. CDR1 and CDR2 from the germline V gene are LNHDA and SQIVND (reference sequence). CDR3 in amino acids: CASRSRQGRFSEAFF. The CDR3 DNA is TGTGCCAGTAGATCTAGACAGGGGAGATTCTCTGAAGCTTTCTTT.

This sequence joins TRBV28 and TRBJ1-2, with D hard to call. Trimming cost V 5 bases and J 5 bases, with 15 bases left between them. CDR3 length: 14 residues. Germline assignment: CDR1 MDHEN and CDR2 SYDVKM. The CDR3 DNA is TGTGCCAGCAGTCCCTCCAATCGAGGGTATGGCTACACCTTC. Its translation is CASSPSNRGYGYTF.

In DNA, the CDR3 is TGCGCCAGCAGTGGGACTGCTGAAGCTTTCTTT. It is translated as CASSGTAEAFF. The chain has TRBV10-2 and TRBJ1-1; D unclear. The CDR3 contains 11 residues. Germline loops: CDR1 WSHSY, CDR2 SAAADI. V was cut by 4 bases and J by 6 bases, with 6 bases left in between.

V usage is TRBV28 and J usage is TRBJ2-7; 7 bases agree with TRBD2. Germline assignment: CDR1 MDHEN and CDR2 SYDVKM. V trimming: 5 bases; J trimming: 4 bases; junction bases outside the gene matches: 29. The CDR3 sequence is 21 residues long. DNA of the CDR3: TGTGCCAGCAGTGCACCCTCAGCGGGGCCGGGGTCATCCCTCCGACCTTACGAGCAGTACTTC. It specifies CASSAPSAGPGSSLRPYEQYF.

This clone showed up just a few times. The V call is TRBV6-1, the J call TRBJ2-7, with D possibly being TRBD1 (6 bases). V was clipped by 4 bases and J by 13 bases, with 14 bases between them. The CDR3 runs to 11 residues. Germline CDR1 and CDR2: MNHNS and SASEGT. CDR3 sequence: CASSGDTHSYF. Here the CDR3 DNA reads TGTGCCAGCAGTGGGGACACCCATTCTTACTTC.

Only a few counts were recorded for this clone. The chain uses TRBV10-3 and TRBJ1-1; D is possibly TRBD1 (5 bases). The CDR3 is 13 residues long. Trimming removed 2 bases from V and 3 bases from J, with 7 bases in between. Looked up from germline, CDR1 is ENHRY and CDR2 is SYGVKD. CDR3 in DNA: TGTGCCATCAGTGAGCAGGGCTACACTGAAGCTTTCTTT. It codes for CAISEQGYTEAFF.

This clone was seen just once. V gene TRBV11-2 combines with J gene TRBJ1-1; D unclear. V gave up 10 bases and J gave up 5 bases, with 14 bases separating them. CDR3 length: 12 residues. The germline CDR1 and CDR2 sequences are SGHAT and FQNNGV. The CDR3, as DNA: TGTGCCACCATAGGCGGGGAGACTGAAGCTTTCTTT. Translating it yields CATIGGETEAFF.

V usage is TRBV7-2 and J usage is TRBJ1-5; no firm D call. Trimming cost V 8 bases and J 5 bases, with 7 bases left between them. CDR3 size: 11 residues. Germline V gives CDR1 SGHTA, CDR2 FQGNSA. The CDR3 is CASGRDQPQHF. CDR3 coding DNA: TGTGCCAGCGGGAGGGATCAGCCCCAGCATTTT.

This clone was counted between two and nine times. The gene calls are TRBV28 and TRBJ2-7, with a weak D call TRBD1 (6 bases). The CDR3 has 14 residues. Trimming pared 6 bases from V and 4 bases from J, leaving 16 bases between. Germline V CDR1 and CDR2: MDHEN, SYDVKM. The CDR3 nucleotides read TGTGCCAGCAGCCCCCAGGGGAGAGCTTACGAGCAGTACTTC. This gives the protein CASSPQGRAYEQYF.